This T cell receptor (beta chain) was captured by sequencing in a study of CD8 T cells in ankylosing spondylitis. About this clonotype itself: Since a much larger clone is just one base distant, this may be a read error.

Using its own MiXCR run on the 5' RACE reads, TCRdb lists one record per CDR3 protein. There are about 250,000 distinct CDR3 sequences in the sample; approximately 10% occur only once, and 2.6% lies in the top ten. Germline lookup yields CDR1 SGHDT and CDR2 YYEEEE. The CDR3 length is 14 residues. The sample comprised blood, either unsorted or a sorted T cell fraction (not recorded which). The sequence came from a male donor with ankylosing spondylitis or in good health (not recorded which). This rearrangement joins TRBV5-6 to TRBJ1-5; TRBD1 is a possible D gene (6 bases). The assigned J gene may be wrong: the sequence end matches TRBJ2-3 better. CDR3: CASSLRQSQGPQYF. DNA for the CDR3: TGTGCCAGCAGCCTCAGACAGAGCCAGGGGCCCCAGTATTTT.